The TCR beta chain described here comes from a study of shared clonotypes between healthy human individuals. For the study at large: CD4 naive cells filled three plates per donor, CD4 memory three, CD8 naive two and CD8 memory one.

For every subset, genomic DNA was evenly distributed across several immunoSEQ plates. Repertoires were generated with immunoSEQ multiplex PCR, while TCRdb's copy carries only in-frame clones and drops some. The table lists some 2,400,000 clones, approximately 96% of them singletons. V was trimmed by 5 bases and J by 3 bases, leaving 15 bases between them. The germline V gene has CDR1 SGHTA and CDR2 FQGNSA. The CDR3 sequence is 15 residues long. The chain uses TRBV7-2 and TRBJ2-3; D perhaps matches TRBD2 (7 bases). The clonotype was recovered from a man aged 18 to 30 in good health. The sample comprised naive CD4+ T cells sorted from blood. The subset here: CD45RA+ positively selected. The CDR3: CASSPWRGPTDTQYF. In nucleotides, the CDR3 is TGTGCCAGCAGCCCGTGGCGGGGGCCAACAGATACGCAGTATTTT.